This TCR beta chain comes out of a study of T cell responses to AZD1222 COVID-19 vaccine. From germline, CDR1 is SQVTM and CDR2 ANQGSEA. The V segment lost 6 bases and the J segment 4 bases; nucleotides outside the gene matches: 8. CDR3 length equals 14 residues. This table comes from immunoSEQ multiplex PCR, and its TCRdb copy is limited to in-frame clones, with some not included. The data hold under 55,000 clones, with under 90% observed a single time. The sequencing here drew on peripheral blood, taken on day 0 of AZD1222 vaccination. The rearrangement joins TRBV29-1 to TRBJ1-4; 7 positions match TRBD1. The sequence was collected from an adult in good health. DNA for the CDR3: TGCAGCGTCTGTGAAACAGGGGTTAATGAAAAACTGTTTTTT. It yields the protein CSVCETGVNEKLFF.